This entry features one T cell receptor beta chain sequence. Its antigen is as yet unknown. The entry originates in a study of shared clonotypes between healthy human individuals. Findings of the study overall: Only blood samples were collected, and tissue repertoires likely differ.

On sorted subsets, replicate PCRs used about 180 ng DNA, or tens of thousands of T cell genomes. Data came from immunoSEQ multiplex PCR; TCRdb stores just in-frame clones and leaves some out. The repertoire consists of roughly 2.2 million clones, with 80% to 95% occurring once and the leading ten covering 0.3% to 0.4%. Trimming pared 0 bases from V and 7 bases from J, leaving 18 bases between. The CDR3 extends over 16 amino acids. Germline-derived CDR1 and CDR2 are MNHEY and SVGAGI. Splitting of CD4+ cells produced CD45RA+ naive and CD45RA-negative memory subsets. This receptor was obtained from a man aged 18 to 35 in good health. Some clones in this sample may be carry-over from other donors' samples. The V and J genes are TRBV6-5 and TRBJ1-2, with a tentative D call TRBD1 (5 bases). Sequenced sample: naive CD4+ T cells from PBMCs. Subset: CD45RA+ positively selected. The CDR3 here is CASSYSPGREWGGYTF. CDR3 sequence (DNA): TGTGCCAGCAGTTACTCCCCCGGCAGGGAGTGGGGTGGCTACACCTTC.